These T cell receptor beta chains were read from a single sample in a study of human T cells and chemical hapten exposure. TCRdb re-called the RACE reads through MiXCR, storing one row per CDR3 protein. The sample lists a few hundred thousand distinct CDR3 sequences; approximately 5% were seen once. Sample: whole blood, taken in connection with sensitization to the hapten diphenylcyclopropenone (DPC). The receptors were gathered from a woman aged 45-65 years with alopecia areata. Some clones in this sample may be carry-over from other donors' samples. Both conserved end residues are part of each CDR3. The D gene is left open where the match is weak. A clone size is listed for some rows: how often the clone was seen (once, few, many), or a class if it is expanded.

D gene: -; V gene: TRBV24-1; clone size: many; J gene: TRBJ2-2; CDR3 protein: CATRAANTGELFF; CDR3 DNA: TGTGCCACCCGAGCAGCGAACACCGGGGAGCTGTTTTTT
D gene: TRBD1; V gene: TRBV5-1; clone size: few; J gene: TRBJ2-6; CDR3 protein: CASSLGLTGSGANVLTF; CDR3 DNA: TGCGCCAGCAGCTTGGGCTTGACAGGGTCCGGGGCCAACGTCCTGACTTTC
D gene: TRBD2; V gene: TRBV27; clone size: few; J gene: TRBJ2-2; CDR3 protein: CASTLGGTSNTGELFF; CDR3 DNA: TGTGCCAGCACCCTGGGGGGGACCTCGAACACCGGGGAGCTGTTTTTT
D gene: -; V gene: TRBV7-9; clone size: -; J gene: TRBJ1-5; CDR3 protein: CASSDDRYLDQPQHF; CDR3 DNA: TGTGCCAGCAGCGATGACAGGTATCTGGATCAGCCCCAGCATTTT
D gene: TRBD1; V gene: TRBV29-1; clone size: many; J gene: TRBJ1-6; CDR3 protein: CSVRTGGADSPLHF; CDR3 DNA: TGCAGCGTACGTACAGGGGGCGCGGATTCACCCCTCCACTTT
D gene: TRBD2; V gene: TRBV11-2; clone size: many; J gene: TRBJ2-1; CDR3 protein: CASSLGLAGVAEQFF; CDR3 DNA: TGTGCCAGCAGCTTAGGACTAGCGGGAGTAGCTGAGCAGTTCTTC
D gene: -; V gene: TRBV24-1; clone size: many; J gene: TRBJ2-2; CDR3 protein: CATSDRSAGELFF; CDR3 DNA: TGTGCCACCAGTGACCGTTCCGCCGGGGAGCTGTTTTTT
D gene: -; V gene: TRBV20-1; clone size: few; J gene: TRBJ1-1; CDR3 protein: CSASMGSGNTEAFF; CDR3 DNA: TGCAGTGCTAGTATGGGGTCAGGGAACACTGAAGCTTTCTTT
D gene: TRBD2; V gene: TRBV10-3; clone size: -; J gene: TRBJ2-3; CDR3 protein: CAISEPGGGTDTQYF; CDR3 DNA: TGTGCCATCAGTGAGCCCGGGGGGGGCACAGATACGCAGTATTTT
D gene: TRBD2; V gene: TRBV6-5; clone size: many; J gene: TRBJ2-7; CDR3 protein: CASSTGTSGSWEQYF; CDR3 DNA: TGTGCCAGCAGTACCGGGACTAGCGGCTCTTGGGAGCAGTACTTC
D gene: -; V gene: TRBV14; clone size: many; J gene: TRBJ2-7; CDR3 protein: CASSQSFPGPPYEQYF; CDR3 DNA: TGTGCCAGCAGCCAGTCGTTCCCCGGTCCCCCCTACGAGCAGTACTTC
D gene: -; V gene: TRBV29-1; clone size: few; J gene: TRBJ1-4; CDR3 protein: CSAGWGANEKLFF; CDR3 DNA: TGCAGCGCAGGGTGGGGGGCAAATGAAAAACTGTTTTTT
D gene: TRBD2; V gene: TRBV7-2; clone size: few; J gene: TRBJ2-3; CDR3 protein: CASSLAVAGGTTDTQYF; CDR3 DNA: TGTGCCAGCAGCTTAGCTGTGGCGGGAGGCACCACAGATACGCAGTATTTT
D gene: -; V gene: TRBV6-2/TRBV6-3; clone size: few; J gene: TRBJ2-5; CDR3 protein: CASTPTGEGETQYF; CDR3 DNA: TGTGCCAGCACCCCGACCGGAGAAGGGGAGACCCAGTACTTC
D gene: -; V gene: TRBV2; clone size: few; J gene: TRBJ2-2; CDR3 protein: CASSELESGELFF; CDR3 DNA: TGTGCCAGCAGTGAATTGGAGTCCGGGGAGCTGTTTTTT
D gene: -; V gene: TRBV29-1; clone size: -; J gene: TRBJ1-2; CDR3 protein: CSVGQEDGYTF; CDR3 DNA: TGCAGCGTTGGACAGGAAGATGGCTACACCTTC
D gene: -; V gene: TRBV27; clone size: many; J gene: TRBJ1-2; CDR3 protein: CASAQRGGPGQGYTF; CDR3 DNA: TGTGCCAGCGCGCAAAGGGGGGGCCCGGGCCAGGGCTACACCTTC
D gene: TRBD1; V gene: TRBV27; clone size: many; J gene: TRBJ1-6; CDR3 protein: CASRPGGTYNSPLHF; CDR3 DNA: TGTGCCAGCCGCCCAGGGGGGACCTATAATTCACCCCTCCACTTT
D gene: -; V gene: TRBV28; clone size: many; J gene: TRBJ2-7; CDR3 protein: CASSPHPLSYEQYF; CDR3 DNA: TGTGCCAGCAGTCCTCACCCCCTGTCCTACGAGCAGTACTTC
D gene: -; V gene: TRBV29-1; clone size: many; J gene: TRBJ1-2; CDR3 protein: CSVELTVDPNYGYTF; CDR3 DNA: TGCAGCGTTGAACTTACAGTGGACCCTAACTATGGCTACACCTTC
D gene: TRBD2; V gene: TRBV6-6; clone size: -; J gene: TRBJ2-4; CDR3 protein: CASGVTGLATDIQYF; CDR3 DNA: TGTGCCAGTGGGGTAACGGGACTAGCGACAGACATTCAGTACTTC
D gene: TRBD2; V gene: TRBV7-7; clone size: many; J gene: TRBJ2-5; CDR3 protein: CASSKLAGAQETQYF; CDR3 DNA: TGTGCCAGCAGCAAACTAGCGGGAGCCCAAGAGACCCAGTACTTC
D gene: TRBD1; V gene: TRBV29-1; clone size: -; J gene: TRBJ2-5; CDR3 protein: CSGGTDQETQYF; CDR3 DNA: TGCAGCGGTGGGACAGACCAAGAGACCCAGTACTTC
D gene: -; V gene: TRBV2; clone size: many; J gene: TRBJ1-5; CDR3 protein: CASSEALLGNQPQHF; CDR3 DNA: TGTGCCAGCAGTGAAGCGCTTCTCGGCAATCAGCCCCAGCATTTT
D gene: TRBD2; V gene: TRBV6-6; clone size: few; J gene: TRBJ2-2; CDR3 protein: CASTSPGLAGPAGELFF; CDR3 DNA: TGTGCCAGCACCTCTCCGGGACTAGCGGGACCCGCCGGGGAGCTGTTTTTT
D gene: -; V gene: TRBV15; clone size: few; J gene: TRBJ2-2; CDR3 protein: CATTPRGTGELFF; CDR3 DNA: TGTGCCACCACCCCGAGGGGGACCGGGGAGCTGTTTTTT
D gene: TRBD2; V gene: TRBV20-1; clone size: few; J gene: TRBJ2-3; CDR3 protein: CSARLSPTSGYTDTQYF; CDR3 DNA: TGCAGTGCTAGACTCTCCCCCACTAGCGGTTACACAGATACGCAGTATTTT
D gene: -; V gene: TRBV24-1; clone size: many; J gene: TRBJ2-7; CDR3 protein: CATEGRYYEQYF; CDR3 DNA: TGTGCCACCGAAGGACGGTACTACGAGCAGTACTTC
D gene: -; V gene: TRBV7-2; clone size: many; J gene: TRBJ1-2; CDR3 protein: CASSAMTTNYGYTF; CDR3 DNA: TGTGCCAGCAGCGCCATGACAACTAACTATGGCTACACCTTC
D gene: -; V gene: TRBV20-1; clone size: many; J gene: TRBJ2-7; CDR3 protein: CSASPGTSYEQYF; CDR3 DNA: TGCAGTGCTAGTCCCGGGACAAGTTACGAGCAGTACTTC
D gene: -; V gene: TRBV5-6; clone size: many; J gene: TRBJ1-2; CDR3 protein: CASSYLREPGYGYTF; CDR3 DNA: TGTGCCAGCAGCTATTTGAGGGAGCCAGGCTATGGCTACACCTTC
D gene: TRBD1; V gene: TRBV11-2; clone size: many; J gene: TRBJ1-4; CDR3 protein: CASSLDRINEKLFF; CDR3 DNA: TGTGCCAGCAGCTTGGACAGGATTAATGAAAAACTGTTTTTT
D gene: TRBD2; V gene: TRBV28; clone size: many; J gene: TRBJ2-7; CDR3 protein: CASTRSGTGEQYF; CDR3 DNA: TGTGCCAGCACCCGTAGCGGGACGGGGGAGCAGTACTTC
D gene: -; V gene: TRBV29-1; clone size: many; J gene: TRBJ2-1; CDR3 protein: CSVEGELAARNEQFF; CDR3 DNA: TGCAGCGTTGAGGGTGAGCTTGCGGCCCGGAATGAGCAGTTCTTC
D gene: -; V gene: TRBV7-9; clone size: many; J gene: TRBJ1-1; CDR3 protein: CASSLMPGALNTEAFF; CDR3 DNA: TGTGCCAGCAGCTTAATGCCAGGGGCTTTGAACACTGAAGCTTTCTTT
D gene: -; V gene: TRBV12-3/TRBV12-4; clone size: -; J gene: TRBJ1-3; CDR3 protein: CASSFSPSGSGNTIYF; CDR3 DNA: TGTGCCAGCAGTTTTAGCCCAAGTGGCTCTGGAAACACCATATATTTT
D gene: -; V gene: TRBV6-2/TRBV6-3; clone size: few; J gene: TRBJ1-1; CDR3 protein: CASCGQDLMNTEAFF; CDR3 DNA: TGTGCCAGCTGTGGCCAGGACCTAATGAACACTGAAGCTTTCTTT
D gene: TRBD1; V gene: TRBV6-5; clone size: many; J gene: TRBJ1-4; CDR3 protein: CASSTGQSNEKLFF; CDR3 DNA: TGTGCCAGCAGTACGGGACAGTCTAATGAAAAACTGTTTTTT
D gene: TRBD1; V gene: TRBV7-3; clone size: -; J gene: TRBJ1-1; CDR3 protein: CASSPAGQGARGAFF; CDR3 DNA: TGTGCCAGCAGCCCGGCGGGACAGGGGGCGCGGGGAGCTTTCTTT
D gene: TRBD2; V gene: TRBV29-1; clone size: many; J gene: TRBJ2-3; CDR3 protein: CSVEEASGRAFGTQYF; CDR3 DNA: TGCAGCGTTGAAGAGGCTAGCGGGAGGGCCTTTGGTACGCAGTATTTT
D gene: -; V gene: TRBV6-2/TRBV6-3; clone size: -; J gene: TRBJ2-1; CDR3 protein: CASSYRWDRPSYNEQFF; CDR3 DNA: TGTGCCAGCAGTTACAGGTGGGACCGCCCTTCCTACAATGAGCAGTTCTTC
D gene: TRBD2; V gene: TRBV27; clone size: -; J gene: TRBJ2-6; CDR3 protein: CASSLGLAGETGANVLTF; CDR3 DNA: TGTGCCAGCAGTTTGGGACTAGCGGGAGAGACTGGGGCCAACGTCCTGACTTTC
D gene: TRBD2; V gene: TRBV27; clone size: few; J gene: TRBJ2-1; CDR3 protein: CASSLFSSGVSSYNEQFF; CDR3 DNA: TGTGCCAGCAGTTTATTTTCTAGCGGGGTAAGCTCCTACAATGAGCAGTTCTTC
D gene: TRBD2; V gene: TRBV29-1; clone size: few; J gene: TRBJ2-7; CDR3 protein: CSVEGQTSVSSYEQYF; CDR3 DNA: TGCAGCGTTGAAGGGCAGACTAGCGTATCCTCCTACGAGCAGTACTTC
D gene: -; V gene: TRBV5-1; clone size: -; J gene: TRBJ1-3; CDR3 protein: CASSLTGPSSGNTIYF; CDR3 DNA: TGCGCCAGCAGCTTGACAGGGCCCAGCTCTGGAAACACCATATATTTT
D gene: -; V gene: TRBV4-3; clone size: many; J gene: TRBJ1-1; CDR3 protein: CASSQEGKAFF; CDR3 DNA: TGCGCCAGCAGCCAAGAGGGGAAAGCTTTCTTT
D gene: -; V gene: TRBV7-9; clone size: many; J gene: TRBJ1-1; CDR3 protein: CASSQAPRDSNTEAFF; CDR3 DNA: TGTGCCAGCAGCCAGGCTCCGAGAGATTCGAACACTGAAGCTTTCTTT
D gene: -; V gene: TRBV18; clone size: -; J gene: TRBJ2-3; CDR3 protein: CASSPGTPSTDTQYF; CDR3 DNA: TGTGCCAGCTCCCCCGGGACACCAAGCACAGATACGCAGTATTTT
D gene: -; V gene: TRBV5-1; clone size: many; J gene: TRBJ2-5; CDR3 protein: CASSWDNSGETQYF; CDR3 DNA: TGCGCCAGTAGCTGGGACAATTCCGGAGAGACCCAGTACTTC
D gene: -; V gene: TRBV11-2; clone size: few; J gene: TRBJ2-1; CDR3 protein: CASSLMDFSYNEQFF; CDR3 DNA: TGTGCCAGCAGCTTAATGGACTTCTCCTACAATGAGCAGTTCTTC
D gene: -; V gene: TRBV4-1; clone size: many; J gene: TRBJ1-5; CDR3 protein: CASSQETDSNQPQHF; CDR3 DNA: TGCGCCAGCAGCCAGGAGACAGATAGCAATCAGCCCCAGCATTTT
D gene: -; V gene: TRBV5-1; clone size: many; J gene: TRBJ2-5; CDR3 protein: CASSSGRGEETQYF; CDR3 DNA: TGCGCCAGCAGCTCGGGACGGGGAGAAGAGACCCAGTACTTC
D gene: -; V gene: TRBV4-1; clone size: few; J gene: TRBJ2-1; CDR3 protein: CASSQVQGYNEQFF; CDR3 DNA: TGCGCCAGCAGCCAAGTCCAAGGGTACAATGAGCAGTTCTTC
D gene: TRBD2; V gene: TRBV12-3/TRBV12-4; clone size: many; J gene: TRBJ2-6; CDR3 protein: CASSPGLAGAFGANVLTF; CDR3 DNA: TGTGCCAGCAGTCCGGGACTAGCGGGAGCGTTTGGGGCCAACGTCCTGACTTTC
D gene: -; V gene: TRBV29-1; clone size: -; J gene: TRBJ2-2; CDR3 protein: CSAESGFNTGELFF; CDR3 DNA: TGCAGCGCTGAGTCGGGTTTTAACACCGGGGAGCTGTTTTTT
D gene: -; V gene: TRBV11-1; clone size: few; J gene: TRBJ2-3; CDR3 protein: CASSLWGKTDTQYF; CDR3 DNA: TGTGCCAGCAGCTTATGGGGCAAGACAGATACGCAGTATTTT
D gene: -; V gene: TRBV28; clone size: many; J gene: TRBJ2-6; CDR3 protein: CASLPPGSSGANVLTF; CDR3 DNA: TGTGCCAGCCTTCCACCGGGCAGCTCTGGGGCCAACGTCCTGACTTTC
D gene: TRBD1; V gene: TRBV12-3/TRBV12-4; clone size: few; J gene: TRBJ2-7; CDR3 protein: CASSLLGLGQGNKYF; CDR3 DNA: TGTGCCAGCAGTTTATTGGGATTGGGACAGGGGAACAAGTACTTC
D gene: -; V gene: TRBV30; clone size: -; J gene: TRBJ1-6; CDR3 protein: CAWSVRGSSSPLHF; CDR3 DNA: TGTGCCTGGAGTGTACGGGGAAGTAGTTCACCCCTCCACTTT
D gene: TRBD2; V gene: TRBV29-1; clone size: many; J gene: TRBJ2-5; CDR3 protein: CSVSGGAETQYF; CDR3 DNA: TGCAGCGTTTCCGGGGGGGCAGAGACCCAGTACTTC